This T cell receptor beta chain was sequenced for a study of human T cells and chemical hapten exposure. Looked up from germline, CDR1 is PRHDT and CDR2 is FYEKMQ (reference sequence). The length of the CDR3 is 17 residues. V gave up 4 bases and J gave up 5 bases; unmatched junction bases: 12. TCRdb recomputed calls from the RACE reads with MiXCR, one row per CDR3 protein. The profile covers roughly 380,000 distinct CDR3 sequences, with around 6% appearing a single time and about 5.6% taken by the ten largest. This clonotype was found many times. Its antigen is currently unknown. The study, taken as a whole, reports: It was expanded TCRs that formed significantly more large CDR3 similarity clusters than controls did.

The time point was: patch test 2, 6 weeks after DPC sensitization. The treatment denotes: therapeutic diphenylcyclopropenone sensitization with weekly scalp DPC. This specimen was whole blood, taken in connection with sensitization to the hapten diphenylcyclopropenone (DPC). This clonotype was sampled from a woman between 18 and 30 years old with alopecia areata. Some clones in this sample may be carry-over from other donors' samples. The chain is built from TRBV13 and TRBJ1-3, with 9 bases matching TRBD1. The CDR3 nucleotides are TGTGCCAGCAGCTCCGCCGGGACAGGGCATCAACGAAACACCATATATTTT. As protein: CASSSAGTGHQRNTIYF.